What follows are 9 T cell receptor beta chains derived from one specimen sequenced in a study of blood T cell repertoires in COVID-19. The table came from immunoSEQ multiplex PCR; TCRdb's copy has only in-frame clones and leaves some out. Counted here are approximately 310,000 clones, around 85% occurring once; the ten biggest clones make up under 2%. Sequenced material: PBMCs or T cells enriched from blood (not recorded which). The receptors come from a woman aged 25-40 years who had been exposed to COVID-19.

V is TRBV28 and J is TRBJ2-3; tentatively, D is TRBD2 (5 bases). Trimming removed 3 bases at V and 7 bases at J, with 8 bases between. Germline V gives CDR1 MDHEN, CDR2 SYDVKM. This CDR3 is built from 12 residues. The DNA for the CDR3 is TGTGCCAGCAGTTTCCGGAGGTATACGCAGTATTTT. Its translation is CASSFRRYTQYF.

The gene calls are TRBV6-5 and TRBJ1-2; 7 positions match TRBD1. The CDR3 sequence is 16 residues long. J lost 4 bases, V lost 2 bases, and 10 bases had no gene match. From germline, CDR1 is MNHEY and CDR2 SVGAGI. CDR3 protein: CASSYNGPQGGYGYTF. The CDR3 DNA sequence: TGTGCCAGCAGTTACAACGGGCCGCAGGGGGGCTATGGCTACACCTTC.

The rearrangement links TRBV9 to TRBJ1-3; D perhaps matches TRBD1 (6 bases). Germline V CDR1 and CDR2: SGDLS, YYNGEE. Trimming cost V 4 bases and J 3 bases, with 17 bases left between them. The CDR3 loop spans 16 amino acids. CDR3 protein: CASSPRRGLGGNTIYF. CDR3 bases: TGTGCCAGCAGCCCCCGCAGGGGATTAGGTGGAAACACCATATATTTT.

V and J are TRBV11-1 and TRBJ1-3; no clear D gene. V lost 0 bases and J lost 0, with 6 bases in between. Germline V lookup: CDR1 SGHAT, CDR2 FQDESV (reference sequence). The CDR3 is 15 amino acids. The CDR3 DNA follows: TGTGCCAGCAGCTTAGCGGCATCCTCTGGAAACACCATATATTTT. Translated, it gives CASSLAASSGNTIYF. Full variable domain (missing parts from reference TRBV11-1 and TRBJ1-3): EAEVAQSPRYKITEKSQAVAFWCDPISGHATLYWYRQILGQGPELLVQFQDESVVDDSQLPKDRFSAERLKGVDSTLKIQPAELGDSAMYLCASSLAASSGNTIYFGEGSWLTVV.

The chain combines TRBV5-1 with TRBJ2-7; 7 bases are a match to TRBD1. With V trimmed by 0 bases and J by 3 bases, 18 bases remained unmatched. The CDR3 covers 19 residues. Germline V lookup: CDR1 SGHRS, CDR2 YFSETQ. CDR3 region: CASSLVSGQSLNHNYEQYF. Here the CDR3 DNA reads TGCGCCAGCAGCTTGGTTTCGGGACAGAGCCTAAACCACAACTACGAGCAGTACTTC.

The J gene is TRBJ2-5, the V gene TRBV7-3; D is perhaps TRBD2 (5 bases). This CDR3 comprises 13 residues. The germline V gene has CDR1 SGHTA and CDR2 FQGTGA. V shed 1 base and J shed 5 bases, with 8 bases lying between them. CDR3 bases: TGTGCCAGCAGCTTAAACCGCGGGGAGACCCAGTACTTC. The encoded protein is CASSLNRGETQYF. Together with reference TRBV7-3 and TRBJ2-5, the CDR3 gives the full variable domain: GAGVSQTPSNKVTEKGKYVELRCDPISGHTALYWYRQSLGQGPEFLIYFQGTGAADDSGLPNDRFFAVRPEGSVSTLKIQRTERGDSAVYLCASSLNRGETQYFGPGTRLLVL.

In this sample, this clone turned up a few times. The rearrangement joins TRBV2 to TRBJ1-2; no clear D gene. The CDR3 contains 17 residues. With 2 bases removed from V and 0 bases from J, the gap between germline ends came to 16 bases. Per the germline V gene, CDR1 is SNHLY and CDR2 is FYNNEI. The CDR3 nucleotides are TGTGCCAGCAGTGAACAACAATACCTCGGAGCTAACTATGGCTACACCTTC. Its translation: CASSEQQYLGANYGYTF.

The V gene is TRBV12-5, the J gene TRBJ1-2; 8 bases are a match to TRBD1. CDR1 is LGHNT and CDR2 is FRNRAP in the germline V gene. The CDR3 consists of 14 residues. V shed 5 bases and J 8 bases; nucleotides not matched to a gene: 10. The CDR3 nucleotides read TGTGCTAGTGGTCTGGGGGACAGGCGTAAAGGCTACACCTTC. Translating it yields CASGLGDRRKGYTF.

The chain has TRBV27 and TRBJ2-5; TRBD2 aligns across 13 bases. Per the germline V gene, CDR1 is MNHEY and CDR2 is SMNVEV (reference sequence). With 4 bases clipped from V and 5 bases from J, the junction kept 16 bases outside the gene matches. The CDR3 length is 19 residues. CDR3 sequence (DNA): TGTGCCAGCAGTTCTCTCCCCGGGACTAGCGGGACGGCGGGGGAGACCCAGTACTTC. Its translation is CASSSLPGTSGTAGETQYF.